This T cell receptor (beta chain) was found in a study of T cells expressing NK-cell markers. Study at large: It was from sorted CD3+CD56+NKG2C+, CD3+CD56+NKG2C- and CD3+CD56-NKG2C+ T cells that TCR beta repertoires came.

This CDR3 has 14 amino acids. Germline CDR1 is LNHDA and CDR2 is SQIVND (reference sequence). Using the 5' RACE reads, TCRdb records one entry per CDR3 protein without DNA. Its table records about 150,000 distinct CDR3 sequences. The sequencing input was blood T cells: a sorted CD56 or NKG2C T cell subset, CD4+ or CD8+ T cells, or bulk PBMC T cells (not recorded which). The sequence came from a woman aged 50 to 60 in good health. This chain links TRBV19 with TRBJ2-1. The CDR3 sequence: CASSAESYNNEQFF.